This T cell receptor beta chain was observed in a study of blood T cell repertoires in COVID-19. Grouping used clinical history reported by participants in a survey and questionnaire. Clones were read by immunoSEQ multiplex PCR, and TCRdb kept only the in-frame ones, dropping some. The sample includes around 400,000 clones, around four fifths of them seen just once. Sequenced input: PBMCs or T cells enriched from blood (not recorded which). The clonotype originates from a woman between 50 and 59 years old who had recovered from COVID-19.

CDR3 protein: CASSLNGGQETQYF. The DNA of the CDR3 is TGTGCCAGCAGCTTAAACGGGGGGCAAGAGACCCAGTACTTC. J is TRBJ2-5 and V is TRBV7-2; TRBD2 agrees at 7 bases. Germline V gene sequence: CDR1 SGHTA, CDR2 FQGNSA. Trimming at V came to 2 bases and at J to 2 bases, leaving 2 bases not matched to a gene. The CDR3 sequence is 14 residues long.